The rows below give T cell receptor beta chains drawn from one sample of a study of blood T cell repertoires in COVID-19. TCRdb's copy holds only in-frame clones and misses some; the assay was immunoSEQ multiplex PCR. The profile covers under 45,000 clones, with about 90% appearing a single time and 10% taken by the ten largest. What was sequenced was peripheral blood. These receptors were taken from an elderly man with active COVID-19. CDR3s include the opening cysteine and the closing phenylalanine or tryptophan. The D gene is left open where the match is weak. A clone size is listed for some rows: how often the clone was seen (once, few, many), or a class if it is expanded.

CDR3nt: TGTGCCAGCAGCGTAGTCCCGGGAGGGCCATCCGAGCAGTACTTC; CDR3aa: CASSVVPGGPSEQYF; j_gene: TRBJ2-7; v_gene: TRBV9; d_gene: TRBD2; abundance: once
CDR3nt: TGTGCCAGCAGCCAGACAGGGGATAGCAATCAGCCCCAGCATTTT; CDR3aa: CASSQTGDSNQPQHF; j_gene: TRBJ1-5; v_gene: TRBV3-1/TRBV3-2; d_gene: TRBD1; abundance: .
CDR3nt: TGTGCCAGCAGCCAAGATTGGGGAGGCGGTACCGGGAATGAGCAGTTCTTC; CDR3aa: CASSQDWGGGTGNEQFF; j_gene: TRBJ2-1; v_gene: TRBV3-1/TRBV3-2; d_gene: .; abundance: .
CDR3nt: TGTGCCACCAGTGATCCGTCTTCTGGCGGCTACACCTTC; CDR3aa: CATSDPSSGGYTF; j_gene: TRBJ1-2; v_gene: TRBV24-1; d_gene: .; abundance: .
CDR3nt: TGTGCCAGCTCAGGGGCGGGGGGCTCCTACGAGCAGTACTTC; CDR3aa: CASSGAGGSYEQYF; j_gene: TRBJ2-7; v_gene: TRBV18; d_gene: TRBD2; abundance: .
CDR3nt: TGTGCCAGTAGTATTGGTGGGACTAGCACAGATACGCAGTATTTT; CDR3aa: CASSIGGTSTDTQYF; j_gene: TRBJ2-3; v_gene: TRBV19; d_gene: .; abundance: .
CDR3nt: TGTGCCATCAGTGGCTGGGACTTGTACCAAGAGACCCAGTACTTC; CDR3aa: CAISGWDLYQETQYF; j_gene: TRBJ2-5; v_gene: TRBV10-3; d_gene: .; abundance: .
CDR3nt: TGTGCCAGCTCACCACCGGGACTAGCGAGCTACGAGCAGTACTTC; CDR3aa: CASSPPGLASYEQYF; j_gene: TRBJ2-7; v_gene: TRBV18; d_gene: TRBD2; abundance: .
CDR3nt: TGTGCCAGCAGTCCTACCGACAGGTTGAGTGGCTACACCTTC; CDR3aa: CASSPTDRLSGYTF; j_gene: TRBJ1-2; v_gene: TRBV3-1/TRBV3-2; d_gene: .; abundance: once
CDR3nt: TGCGCCAGCTCCTTAGCGGGAGTCTCCTACAATGAGCAGTTCTTC; CDR3aa: CASSLAGVSYNEQFF; j_gene: TRBJ2-1; v_gene: TRBV5-1; d_gene: TRBD2; abundance: .
CDR3nt: TGTGCCAGCAGCCAGGAGCTGGCAGGGCCCGGGGAGCTGTTTTTT; CDR3aa: CASSQELAGPGELFF; j_gene: TRBJ2-2; v_gene: TRBV5-4; d_gene: .; abundance: .
CDR3nt: TGTGCCAGCACCCACCGGGACAGTCCGTACGAGCAGTACTTC; CDR3aa: CASTHRDSPYEQYF; j_gene: TRBJ2-7; v_gene: TRBV7-9; d_gene: TRBD1; abundance: .
CDR3nt: TGTGCCATCAGCACAGGGGAGATTTGGTCACCCCTCCACTTT; CDR3aa: CAISTGEIWSPLHF; j_gene: TRBJ1-6; v_gene: TRBV10-3; d_gene: TRBD1; abundance: .
CDR3nt: TGTGCCAGCAGTTTATCGCCAGGGGCTGGCAATCAGCCCCAGCATTTT; CDR3aa: CASSLSPGAGNQPQHF; j_gene: TRBJ1-5; v_gene: TRBV28; d_gene: .; abundance: .
CDR3nt: TGTGCCAGTAGTGTACTTTGGGACAGGGGGTTGGACACTGAAGCTTTCTTT; CDR3aa: CASSVLWDRGLDTEAFF; j_gene: TRBJ1-1; v_gene: TRBV19; d_gene: TRBD1; abundance: .
CDR3nt: TGTGCCAGCCATCGGACAGGGATGAACACCGGGGAGCTGTTTTTT; CDR3aa: CASHRTGMNTGELFF; j_gene: TRBJ2-2; v_gene: TRBV6-5; d_gene: TRBD1; abundance: .
CDR3nt: TGTGCCAGCAGCGTCACTAGCGGAGAGCAGTTCTTC; CDR3aa: CASSVTSGEQFF; j_gene: TRBJ2-1; v_gene: TRBV7-9; d_gene: TRBD2; abundance: .
CDR3nt: TGTGCCAGTAGTAGGGGCCCCACTGTTAGCTCCTACAATGAGCAGTTCTTC; CDR3aa: CASSRGPTVSSYNEQFF; j_gene: TRBJ2-1; v_gene: TRBV19; d_gene: .; abundance: .
CDR3nt: TGCGCCAGCAGCCAAGTTGTTAGAGTGGGCGGAAACACCATATATTTT; CDR3aa: CASSQVVRVGGNTIYF; j_gene: TRBJ1-3; v_gene: TRBV4-3; d_gene: .; abundance: .
CDR3nt: TGTGCCAGCAGCCAATTAGACAGCTCTGGAAACACCATATATTTT; CDR3aa: CASSQLDSSGNTIYF; j_gene: TRBJ1-3; v_gene: TRBV28; d_gene: .; abundance: .
CDR3nt: TGTGCCAGCAGCTTAGGAGGGAGAAATAGGTACTTC; CDR3aa: CASSLGGRNRYF; j_gene: TRBJ2-7; v_gene: TRBV7-9; d_gene: .; abundance: .
CDR3nt: TGTGCCAGCAGCTTAGGGGCTAGGACAAAGAACACTGAAGCTTTCTTT; CDR3aa: CASSLGARTKNTEAFF; j_gene: TRBJ1-1; v_gene: TRBV7-9; d_gene: .; abundance: .
CDR3nt: TGTGCCAGCAGCTTAGGACTAGCCAACACCGGGGAGCTGTTTTTT; CDR3aa: CASSLGLANTGELFF; j_gene: TRBJ2-2; v_gene: TRBV7-8; d_gene: TRBD2; abundance: .
CDR3nt: TGTGCCAGCAGTTTATTGCAGGGGGTAAATCAGCCCCAGCATTTT; CDR3aa: CASSLLQGVNQPQHF; j_gene: TRBJ1-5; v_gene: TRBV28; d_gene: TRBD1; abundance: .
CDR3nt: TGTGCCAGCCATGACAGCCTTAATGAAAAACTGTTTTTT; CDR3aa: CASHDSLNEKLFF; j_gene: TRBJ1-4; v_gene: TRBV28; d_gene: .; abundance: .
CDR3nt: TGTGCCAGCAGCTCGTCTCCAGGTTTGGGGGAGGGTACCGGGGGCGAGCAGTACTTC; CDR3aa: CASSSSPGLGEGTGGEQYF; j_gene: TRBJ2-7; v_gene: TRBV13; d_gene: TRBD2; abundance: .
CDR3nt: TGTGCCAGCAGCTTCTTCGGGACAGGGGGCACCGGGGAGCTGTTTTTT; CDR3aa: CASSFFGTGGTGELFF; j_gene: TRBJ2-2; v_gene: TRBV7-9; d_gene: TRBD1; abundance: .
CDR3nt: TGTGCCAGTAGGACTACAGGCTACGAGCAGTACTTC; CDR3aa: CASRTTGYEQYF; j_gene: TRBJ2-7; v_gene: TRBV28; d_gene: .; abundance: .
CDR3nt: TGTGCCAGCAGCCCTAGCGGGAGTTCCGAGCAGTACTTC; CDR3aa: CASSPSGSSEQYF; j_gene: TRBJ2-7; v_gene: TRBV9; d_gene: TRBD2; abundance: few
CDR3nt: TGTGCCAGTAGTACGGGTGGAGGGGGCGTTTTGTCAGATACGCAGTATTTT; CDR3aa: CASSTGGGGVLSDTQYF; j_gene: TRBJ2-3; v_gene: TRBV19; d_gene: .; abundance: few
CDR3nt: TGTGCCAGCAGTCCCAACTCTGGAAACACCATATATTTT; CDR3aa: CASSPNSGNTIYF; j_gene: TRBJ1-3; v_gene: TRBV27; d_gene: .; abundance: .
CDR3nt: TGTGCCAGCAGCTTACAATACGGGAGGGAGACCCAGTACTTC; CDR3aa: CASSLQYGRETQYF; j_gene: TRBJ2-5; v_gene: TRBV11-2; d_gene: TRBD2; abundance: .
CDR3nt: TGTGCCAGCTCACCGGGGCCCGGTGATGAGCAGTTCTTC; CDR3aa: CASSPGPGDEQFF; j_gene: TRBJ2-1; v_gene: TRBV18; d_gene: .; abundance: .
CDR3nt: TGTGCCAGCAGCGCGGGCGGTAGCGGCCCCAGCACAGATACGCAGTATTTT; CDR3aa: CASSAGGSGPSTDTQYF; j_gene: TRBJ2-3; v_gene: TRBV5-4; d_gene: .; abundance: .
CDR3nt: TGTGCCAGCAGACTAGCGGCCTCCTACGAGCAGTACTTC; CDR3aa: CASRLAASYEQYF; j_gene: TRBJ2-7; v_gene: TRBV12-3/TRBV12-4; d_gene: TRBD2; abundance: .
CDR3nt: TGTGCCAGCAGCTTGGGGACTAGCGGCAACAATGAGCAGTTCTTC; CDR3aa: CASSLGTSGNNEQFF; j_gene: TRBJ2-1; v_gene: TRBV11-3; d_gene: TRBD2; abundance: .
CDR3nt: TGTGCCAGCAACCCCGGGACAGTTCCTCGAGACACAGATACGCAGTATTTT; CDR3aa: CASNPGTVPRDTDTQYF; j_gene: TRBJ2-3; v_gene: TRBV28; d_gene: TRBD1; abundance: .
CDR3nt: TGTGCCAGCAGCTTGAAAACAACGGGAGGGGCAAGCGAGACCCAGTACTTC; CDR3aa: CASSLKTTGGASETQYF; j_gene: TRBJ2-5; v_gene: TRBV5-4; d_gene: TRBD2; abundance: .
CDR3nt: TGTGCCAGCAGCTCCACCGGGACTAGATACAATGAGCAGTTCTTC; CDR3aa: CASSSTGTRYNEQFF; j_gene: TRBJ2-1; v_gene: TRBV5-4; d_gene: TRBD2; abundance: .
CDR3nt: TGTGCCAGCAGCTTAGCGGCGACAGAGGCCTACGAGCAGTACTTC; CDR3aa: CASSLAATEAYEQYF; j_gene: TRBJ2-7; v_gene: TRBV7-8; d_gene: .; abundance: .
CDR3nt: TGTGCCACCAGCCCCACTACCGGCGGACAGAGGGCCTACAATGAGCAGTTCTTC; CDR3aa: CATSPTTGGQRAYNEQFF; j_gene: TRBJ2-1; v_gene: TRBV24-1; d_gene: .; abundance: .
CDR3nt: TGTGCCAGCAGCTCTACTAGGGAGAGCAATGAGCAGTTCTTC; CDR3aa: CASSSTRESNEQFF; j_gene: TRBJ2-1; v_gene: TRBV7-2; d_gene: .; abundance: .
CDR3nt: TGCGCCAGCAGCTTTACTTTTAGGGGACAGGGGTACGAGCAGTACTTC; CDR3aa: CASSFTFRGQGYEQYF; j_gene: TRBJ2-7; v_gene: TRBV5-1; d_gene: TRBD1; abundance: .
CDR3nt: TGTGCCAGTAGTATCACTAGCGGGGCTAGAGATACGCAGTATTTT; CDR3aa: CASSITSGARDTQYF; j_gene: TRBJ2-3; v_gene: TRBV19; d_gene: TRBD2; abundance: .
CDR3nt: TGTGCCAGCAGCAAGAATCCCGGGTCACCCTACGAGCAGTACTTC; CDR3aa: CASSKNPGSPYEQYF; j_gene: TRBJ2-7; v_gene: TRBV11-2; d_gene: .; abundance: .
CDR3nt: TGTGCCACTCAGGGGGCGCGGGAAGCTTTCTTT; CDR3aa: CATQGAREAFF; j_gene: TRBJ1-1; v_gene: TRBV19; d_gene: TRBD1; abundance: .
CDR3nt: TGTGCCAGCAGCGTTCAGGGGGCGAACACCGGGGAGCTGTTTTTT; CDR3aa: CASSVQGANTGELFF; j_gene: TRBJ2-2; v_gene: TRBV25-1; d_gene: TRBD1; abundance: once
CDR3nt: TGTGCCAGCAGTTTTATATTGGAGGGAGCCGTAAACACTGAAGCTTTCTTT; CDR3aa: CASSFILEGAVNTEAFF; j_gene: TRBJ1-1; v_gene: TRBV28; d_gene: .; abundance: .
CDR3nt: TGTGCCAGCAGTTCCCTGGTAACGGGACTAGCGGCTTCCGAGCAGTACTTC; CDR3aa: CASSSLVTGLAASEQYF; j_gene: TRBJ2-7; v_gene: TRBV28; d_gene: TRBD2; abundance: .
CDR3nt: TGTGCCTGGAGCCCCGCCGGCTATGGCTACACCTTC; CDR3aa: CAWSPAGYGYTF; j_gene: TRBJ1-2; v_gene: TRBV30; d_gene: .; abundance: .
CDR3nt: TGCGCCAGCAGCAAGACTAGCGGGAGCTCCTACAATGAGCAGTTCTTC; CDR3aa: CASSKTSGSSYNEQFF; j_gene: TRBJ2-1; v_gene: TRBV5-1; d_gene: TRBD2; abundance: once
CDR3nt: TGTGCCAGCAGTTACTCCCGCAGGATGAGAACTGAAGCTTTCTTT; CDR3aa: CASSYSRRMRTEAFF; j_gene: TRBJ1-1; v_gene: TRBV6-2/TRBV6-3; d_gene: .; abundance: .
CDR3nt: TGTGCCAGCACCCCCGGGGGGCTTAAAGCTTTCTTT; CDR3aa: CASTPGGLKAFF; j_gene: TRBJ1-1; v_gene: TRBV7-2; d_gene: .; abundance: .
CDR3nt: TGTGCCAGCAGCTTGAACAGCCAGTATGGCTACACCTTC; CDR3aa: CASSLNSQYGYTF; j_gene: TRBJ1-2; v_gene: TRBV7-2; d_gene: .; abundance: .
CDR3nt: TGTGCCAGCAGCCCTGGCAGGGGAAAAGGCTACACCTTC; CDR3aa: CASSPGRGKGYTF; j_gene: TRBJ1-2; v_gene: TRBV11-2; d_gene: .; abundance: .
CDR3nt: TGCGCCAGCAGCCACCAGACAGGGGGCATCGCAGATACGCAGTATTTT; CDR3aa: CASSHQTGGIADTQYF; j_gene: TRBJ2-3; v_gene: TRBV4-3; d_gene: TRBD1; abundance: .
CDR3nt: TGCGGGACAGTTATCTCTGGGGCCAACGTCCTGACTTTC; CDR3aa: CGTVISGANVLTF; j_gene: TRBJ2-6; v_gene: TRBV7-9; d_gene: TRBD1; abundance: .
CDR3nt: TGTGCCAGCAGAACAAACACCGGGGAGCTGTTTTTT; CDR3aa: CASRTNTGELFF; j_gene: TRBJ2-2; v_gene: TRBV11-2; d_gene: .; abundance: .